This T cell receptor (beta chain) originates from a study of shared clonotypes between healthy human individuals. On the study more broadly: Three CD4 naive, three CD4 memory, two CD8 naive and one CD8 memory plate were used per donor.

CDR3 length: 13 amino acids. Trimming took 10 bases from V and 2 from J, leaving 12 bases between them. Germline V CDR1 and CDR2: MNHEY, SVGAGI. Deep level was the assay's run setting. For sorted subsets, 200 ng DNA per replicate equaled some 27,000 T cell genomes. Clones were sequenced by immunoSEQ multiplex PCR, and TCRdb holds only the in-frame ones, with some missing. Of under 600,000 clones listed, 95% to 96% are singletons. This clonotype was obtained from a woman aged 30 to 39 in good health. This rearrangement joins TRBV6-5 to TRBJ1-3, with a possible D match to TRBD1 (6 bases). Sequenced material: naive CD4+ T cells sorted from blood. Subset defined: CD45RA+ positively selected. DNA of the CDR3: TGTGCCACCGCACAGGGAACTGGAAACACCATATATTTT. It translates to CATAQGTGNTIYF.